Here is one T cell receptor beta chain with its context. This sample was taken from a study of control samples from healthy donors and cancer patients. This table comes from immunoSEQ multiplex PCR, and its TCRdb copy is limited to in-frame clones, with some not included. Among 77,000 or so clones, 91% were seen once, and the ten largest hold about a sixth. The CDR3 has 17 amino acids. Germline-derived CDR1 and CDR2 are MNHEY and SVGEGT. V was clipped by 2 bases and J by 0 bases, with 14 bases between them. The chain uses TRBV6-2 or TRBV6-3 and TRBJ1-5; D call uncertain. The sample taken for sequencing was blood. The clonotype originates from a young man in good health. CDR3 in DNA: TGTGCCAGCAGTTACCCCCCGGAGGGAAATAGCAATCAGCCCCAGCATTTT. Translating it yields CASSYPPEGNSNQPQHF.